These 24 T cell receptor beta chains were sequenced from one sample in a study of cytomegalovirus exposure and HLA in healthy donors (dated by TCRdb to 2017 to 2019). Libraries were made using the immunoSEQ multiplex PCR assay. The multiplex PCR relied on a mix of 60 forward primers for TCR Vbeta segments and 13 reverse primers for TCR Jbeta segments. This immuneACCESS table, as held by TCRdb, lists in-frame sequences with V and J called but not all clones. Of the missing ones, under half trace to an unresolved V gene in checked studies; the others have no known cause. For this sample the table gives around 160,000 clones, of which roughly 85% were detected only once. Over 8% of the sample lies in the top ten. Sequences were obtained from PBMCs. The receptors stem from a man younger than 35 in good health and CMV-seropositive.

V is TRBV27 and J is TRBJ1-4; 7 bases are shared with TRBD1. CDR3 length equals 15 residues. V trimming: 6 bases; J trimming: 7 bases; junction bases outside the gene matches: 11. Germline CDR1 is MNHEY and CDR2 is SMNVEV (reference sequence). CDR3 sequence: CASRRLQGMGEKLFF. The CDR3 bases are TGTGCCAGCAGGAGACTACAGGGGATGGGTGAAAAACTGTTTTTT. The whole variable domain, filled in from reference TRBV27 and TRBJ1-4, reads EAQVTQNPRYLITVTGKKLTVTCSQNMNHEYMSWYRQDPGLGLRQIYYSMNVEVTDKGDVPEGYKVSRKEKRNFPLILESPSPNQTSLYFCASRRLQGMGEKLFFGSGTQLSVL.

The genes are TRBV20-1 and TRBJ2-7; weak D call: TRBD1 (5 bases). V lost 4 bases to trimming and J lost 9 bases, with 13 bases between them. Germline V gene data show CDR1 as DFQATT and CDR2 as SNEGSKA (reference sequence). This CDR3 spans 11 amino acids. CDR3 nucleotide sequence: TGCAGTGCTACCCAGGGATCGGGGCAGTACTTC. Its protein is CSATQGSGQYF.

The chain joins TRBV5-6 to TRBJ2-7; D may be TRBD1 (5 bases). The CDR3 length is 14 residues. V was cut by 2 bases and J by 1 base, with 10 bases left in between. Germline lookup yields CDR1 SGHDT and CDR2 YYEEEE. This CDR3 is CASSFRQSSYEQYF. CDR3 coding DNA: TGTGCCAGCAGCTTTAGACAGTCGTCCTACGAGCAGTACTTC.

The gene calls are TRBV19 and TRBJ1-2; TRBD1 is a possible D gene (5 bases). Trimming stripped 7 bases from V and 5 bases from J, with 17 bases between. This CDR3 region has 14 residues. Germline CDR1 and CDR2: LNHDA and SQIVND (reference sequence). The CDR3 spells CASTVGGGLYGYTF. In nucleotides, the CDR3 is TGTGCCAGTACCGTCGGGGGAGGGCTATATGGCTACACCTTC. Supplemented by reference TRBV19 and TRBJ1-2, the full variable domain reads DGGITQSPKYLFRKEGQNVTLSCEQNLNHDAMYWYRQDPGQGLRLIYYSQIVNDFQKGDIAEGYSVSREKKESFPLTVTSAQKNPTAFYLCASTVGGGLYGYTFGSGTRLTVV.

Written as DNA, the CDR3 is TGTGCCAGCAGGGGACAGTGGAACACTGAAGCTTTCTTT. Translating gives CASRGQWNTEAFF. V is TRBV2 and J is TRBJ1-1; 7 nucleotides line up with TRBD1. The V segment lost 6 bases and the J segment 1 base; nucleotides outside the gene matches: 2. The CDR3 is 13 residues long. Germline V gene lookup returns CDR1 SNHLY and CDR2 FYNNEI.

The chain has TRBV27 and TRBJ1-1, with D hard to call. V lost 3 bases and J 2 bases, leaving 7 bases between the germline ends. Germline V gene sequence: CDR1 MNHEY, CDR2 SMNVEV (reference sequence). The CDR3 has 13 amino acids. The CDR3 nucleotides read TGTGCCAGCAGTTTCCTCTCTAACACTGAAGCTTTCTTT. Protein: CASSFLSNTEAFF.

The chain couples TRBV6-6 to TRBJ2-1, with TRBD1 identical over 9 bases. Germline V CDR1 and CDR2: MNHNY, SVGAGI (reference sequence). This CDR3 is built from 15 residues. With V trimmed by 4 bases and J by 6 bases, 7 bases remained unmatched. CDR3 nucleotide sequence: TGTGCCAGCAGTTCCCGACAGGGGGTAAGCAATGAGCAGTTCTTC. Its protein is CASSSRQGVSNEQFF.

This clone was detected only once. The chain uses TRBV28 and TRBJ2-7; perhaps TRBD1 as D (5 bases). This CDR3 is 13 amino acids long. Germline loops: CDR1 MDHEN, CDR2 SYDVKM. The ends were cut back, 6 bases at V and 1 base at J, with 10 bases in the middle. The CDR3 DNA reads TGTGCCAGCAGCGACGACAGATCCTACGAGCAGTACTTC. Its protein is CASSDDRSYEQYF.

This clone came up once. V usage is TRBV5-5 and J usage is TRBJ2-3; 8 bases agree with TRBD2. J lost 4 bases, V lost 0 bases, and 10 bases had no gene match. CDR1 and CDR2 from the germline V gene are SGHKS and YYEKEE (reference sequence). The CDR3 has 17 residues. The CDR3 DNA is TGTGCCAGCAGCTTGGCTCTAGCGGCGGGAGGCTCAGATACGCAGTATTTT. It codes for CASSLALAAGGSDTQYF.

This clone has just one count. This chain connects TRBV18 to TRBJ2-1; TRBD2 agrees at 7 bases. Unmatched junction bases numbered 7, after V lost 0 bases and J lost 5 bases. Germline CDR1 and CDR2: KGHSH and LQKENI. This CDR3 has 16 amino acids. The CDR3 DNA follows: TGTGCCAGCTCACCACCGAGTGGGGGGGGTAACAATGAGCAGTTCTTC. Amino acids: CASSPPSGGGNNEQFF.

The chain joins TRBV7-2 to TRBJ1-5; TRBD1 might be the D (6 bases). V was clipped by 2 bases and J by 2 bases, with 7 bases between them. The CDR3 has 14 residues. Germline V gene sequence: CDR1 SGHTA, CDR2 FQGNSA. The DNA for the CDR3 is TGTGCCAGCAGCTTAAAGGGGGGCAATCAGCCCCAGCATTTT. This gives the protein CASSLKGGNQPQHF.

This clone was counted a few times. V usage is TRBV2 and J usage is TRBJ2-2, with 8 positions matching TRBD1. V lost 4 bases, J lost 5 bases, and 6 bases stayed unmatched. The CDR3 contains 15 residues. Germline values: CDR1 SNHLY, CDR2 FYNNEI. The CDR3 reads CASSGTGLGTGELFF. CDR3 coding DNA: TGTGCCAGCAGTGGGACAGGGTTAGGAACCGGGGAGCTGTTTTTT.

The chain recombines TRBV6-6 with TRBJ2-1; the D gene is possibly TRBD2 (6 bases). Germline values: CDR1 MNHNY, CDR2 SVGAGI (reference sequence). Trimming took 11 bases from V and 2 from J, leaving 16 bases between them. CDR3 length equals 14 residues. CDR3 coding DNA: TGTGCCGCGGGACCCGACGGGCCCTACAATGAGCAGTTCTTC. This translates into CAAGPDGPYNEQFF.

This clone was seen a handful of times. The chain has TRBV5-6 and TRBJ1-5; D possibly corresponds to TRBD1 (6 bases). Per germline, CDR1 SGHDT and CDR2 YYEEEE. The CDR3 contains 13 residues. Trimming shortened V by 2 bases and J by 6 bases, and 9 bases separated the two germline ends. The CDR3 sequence is CASSFRGFQPQHF. Written as DNA, the CDR3 is TGTGCCAGCAGCTTCAGGGGTTTTCAGCCCCAGCATTTT.

The rearrangement uses TRBV4-3 and TRBJ1-5; 9 positions agree with TRBD1. V dropped 0 bases and J dropped 6; count of bases not matched to a gene: 6. Germline V gene sequence: CDR1 LGHNA, CDR2 YSLEER. This CDR3 has 16 residues. The CDR3 loop reads CASSQDRRTGVQPQHF. CDR3 sequence (DNA): TGCGCCAGCAGCCAAGACAGGCGGACAGGGGTTCAGCCCCAGCATTTT.

The chain employs TRBV28 and TRBJ2-7; 8 bases agree with TRBD2. The CDR3 runs to 13 residues. The germline V gene encodes CDR1 MDHEN and CDR2 SYDVKM. The ends lost 1 base at V and 5 bases at J; junction bases unmatched: 1. The CDR3 nucleotides read TGTGCCAGCAGTTTATTAGCGGGGCACGAGCAGTACTTC. Its protein product is CASSLLAGHEQYF.

This sequence joins TRBV6-5 and TRBJ2-1; 8 bases line up with TRBD1. The germline CDR1 and CDR2 sequences are MNHEY and SVGAGI. J gave up 6 bases and V 6 bases, and 7 bases lay outside the gene matches. This CDR3 is 14 amino acids long. The CDR3 spells CASRLYRGSNEQFF. The CDR3 DNA reads TGTGCCAGCAGACTTTACAGGGGGAGCAATGAGCAGTTCTTC.

The chain uses TRBV9 and TRBJ2-7; TRBD2 might be the D (6 bases). The germline V gene encodes CDR1 SGDLS and CDR2 YYNGEE. The CDR3 consists of 15 residues. Trimming shortened V by 3 bases and J by 2 bases, and 15 bases separated the two germline ends. As DNA, the CDR3 is TGTGCCAGCAGCGCCCAGTGGGGGGTTCCCTACGAGCAGTACTTC. Translated: CASSAQWGVPYEQYF.

The chain has TRBV6-1 and TRBJ2-2, with D possibly TRBD1 on 5 matching bases. The CDR3 is 13 residues long. Germline V lookup: CDR1 MNHNS, CDR2 SASEGT. V was trimmed by 5 bases and J by 5 bases, leaving 9 bases between them. CDR3 nucleotides: TGTGCCAGCAGTCAGACAGAAACCGGGGAGCTGTTTTTT. Amino acids: CASSQTETGELFF.

The chain joins TRBV18 to TRBJ1-1, with D unresolved. V was clipped by 6 bases and J by 4 bases, with 12 bases between them. This CDR3 has 13 residues. Germline lookup yields CDR1 KGHSH and CDR2 LQKENI. DNA for the CDR3: TGTGCCAGCTCCGGGGTCGGTCGCACTGAAGCTTTCTTT. Translated, it gives CASSGVGRTEAFF.

This chain joins TRBV10-3 and TRBJ1-1; D is undetermined. V gave up 8 bases and J gave up 7 bases, with 11 bases separating them. The CDR3 has 11 residues. CDR1 is ENHRY, CDR2 SYGVKD, per germline. The CDR3 region has the DNA TGTGCCATCGGTACCGGGATTGAAGCTTTCTTT. Translation gives CAIGTGIEAFF.

The gene calls are TRBV4-1 and TRBJ2-1; possible D gene TRBD2, 6 bases. Between the trimmed V and J ends, which lost 4 bases and 15 bases, there was a span of 16 bases. Germline CDR1 reads MGHRA; CDR2 reads YSYEKL. The CDR3 loop spans 12 amino acids. In DNA, the CDR3 is TGCGCCAGCAGCCCAAACAGGCGGGGTTTGTTCTTC. Protein product: CASSPNRRGLFF.

Remarks on this clone: The junction departs from the called germline gene at one end, perhaps through a read error. The V and J genes are TRBV5-1 and TRBJ1-3; tentative D call: TRBD1 (6 bases). Germline V lookup: CDR1 SGHRS, CDR2 YFSETQ. The CDR3 loop spans 16 amino acids. The CDR3 here is CASSVGDTRSGNAIYF. CDR3 in DNA: TGCGCCAGCAGCGTAGGGGACACTCGCTCTGGAAACGCCATATATTTT.

V and J are TRBV11-2 and TRBJ2-7; no firm D call. This CDR3 region has 12 residues. The V end lost 3 bases, the J end lost 4 bases, and 7 bases lay between the germline ends. The germline gives CDR1 SGHAT, CDR2 FQNNGV. The CDR3: CASSFLQYEQYF. The CDR3 bases are TGTGCCAGCAGCTTCTTACAGTACGAGCAGTACTTC.